This T cell receptor beta chain stems from a study of memory CD4+ T cells and cytomegalovirus serostatus. Study-level background: This sample comes from healthy Belgian adults, about nine CMV seropositive, approximately 25 seronegative.

This clone has a single count. Its antigen remains unidentified. The sort gate was single viable CD3+CD4+CD8-CD45RO+ cells for memory CD4+ T cells. Serum IgG to CMV pp150, pp28, p38 and p52 defined serostatus. Sequenced by immunoSEQ multiplex PCR; TCRdb stores in-frame clones only, minus some. In the table there are about 61,000 clones, around 83% of which are singletons. The CDR3 is 15 residues long. Trimming stripped 2 bases from V and 7 bases from J, with 14 bases between. Germline values: CDR1 MNHNS, CDR2 SASEGT. Overall study findings and caveats: Suggested: most of the CMV-linked TCR signature lies in CD4+ memory cells. 67 of 164 known CMV-associated TCRbeta sequences appeared in CD4+ memory.

Specimen: memory CD4+ T cells from blood. The rearrangement uses TRBV6-1 and TRBJ1-4, with TRBD1 as a possible D gene (6 bases). The clonotype comes from an adult in good health and CMV-seronegative. The CDR3 DNA is TGTGCCAGCAGTGAAATTGACAGGCGAGGTGAAAAACTGTTTTTT. Its translation: CASSEIDRRGEKLFF.